This is a list of T cell receptor beta chains from one sample in a study of CD8 T cells in ankylosing spondylitis. Via MiXCR, TCRdb re-called the 5' RACE reads, giving one row per CDR3 protein. The sample records 150,000 to 200,000 distinct CDR3 sequences, roughly a third being singletons. Sequenced: synovial fluid, either unsorted or a sorted T cell fraction (not recorded which). All receptors derive from a male donor with ankylosing spondylitis. The CDR3 runs from the conserved cysteine through the conserved F or W. The D gene is left open where the match is weak. Size tells how often a clone was seen (once, few, many) or the class of an expanded clone, and some rows leave it out.

d_gene: -; j_gene: TRBJ1-2; v_gene: TRBV29-1; abundance: many; CDR3aa: CSVGHPSVNYGYTF; CDR3nt: TGCAGCGTGGGACATCCTTCTGTAAACTATGGCTACACCTTC
d_gene: -; j_gene: TRBJ2-1; v_gene: TRBV20-1; abundance: -; CDR3aa: CSAPLGLAVLNEQFF; CDR3nt: TGCAGTGCTCCCCTGGGGCTGGCCGTCCTAAATGAGCAGTTCTTC
d_gene: -; j_gene: TRBJ2-3; v_gene: TRBV7-9; abundance: few; CDR3aa: CASVRDRQADTQYF; CDR3nt: TGTGCCAGCGTTAGGGACCGACAGGCTGATACGCAGTATTTT
d_gene: TRBD1; j_gene: TRBJ1-2; v_gene: TRBV24-1; abundance: -; CDR3aa: CATQSDYGTANYGYTF; CDR3nt: TGTGCCACCCAATCCGATTACGGGACAGCTAACTATGGCTACACCTTC
d_gene: -; j_gene: TRBJ1-6; v_gene: TRBV12-3/TRBV12-4; abundance: -; CDR3aa: CASSRGREYNSPLHF; CDR3nt: TGTGCCAGCAGCCGGGGGAGGGAGTATAATTCACCCCTCCACTTT
d_gene: -; j_gene: TRBJ2-1; v_gene: TRBV27; abundance: medium-sized; CDR3aa: CASSSQGAGGRLNEQFF; CDR3nt: TGTGCCAGCAGTTCCCAGGGGGCGGGAGGGAGGCTCAATGAGCAGTTCTTC
d_gene: -; j_gene: TRBJ2-4; v_gene: TRBV11-2; abundance: few; CDR3aa: CASSYRTSTGAAKNIQYF; CDR3nt: TGTGCCAGCAGCTACAGAACCAGCACGGGGGCAGCCAAAAACATTCAGTACTTC
d_gene: -; j_gene: TRBJ2-2; v_gene: TRBV7-9; abundance: many; CDR3aa: CASSFDSNTGELFF; CDR3nt: TGTGCCAGCAGCTTCGACAGCAACACCGGGGAGCTGTTTTTT
d_gene: TRBD1; j_gene: TRBJ2-2; v_gene: TRBV4-2; abundance: -; CDR3aa: CASSQAWDSQGELFF; CDR3nt: TGTGCCAGCAGCCAAGCATGGGACAGTCAAGGGGAGCTGTTTTTT
d_gene: -; j_gene: TRBJ2-2; v_gene: TRBV7-9; abundance: -; CDR3aa: CASHRLGTGELFF; CDR3nt: TGTGCCAGCCATAGGTTGGGCACCGGGGAGCTGTTTTTT
d_gene: -; j_gene: TRBJ1-6; v_gene: TRBV11-2; abundance: -; CDR3aa: CASSLGEVNSPLHF; CDR3nt: TGTGCCAGCAGCTTAGGGGAGGTCAATTCACCCCTCCACTTT
d_gene: -; j_gene: TRBJ2-5; v_gene: TRBV5-1; abundance: few; CDR3aa: CASSPGRPQETQYF; CDR3nt: TGCGCCAGCAGCCCCGGACGGCCCCAAGAGACCCAGTACTTC
d_gene: -; j_gene: TRBJ1-2; v_gene: TRBV2; abundance: -; CDR3aa: CASSAEYTYGYTF; CDR3nt: TGTGCCAGCAGTGCGGAATACACCTATGGCTACACCTTC